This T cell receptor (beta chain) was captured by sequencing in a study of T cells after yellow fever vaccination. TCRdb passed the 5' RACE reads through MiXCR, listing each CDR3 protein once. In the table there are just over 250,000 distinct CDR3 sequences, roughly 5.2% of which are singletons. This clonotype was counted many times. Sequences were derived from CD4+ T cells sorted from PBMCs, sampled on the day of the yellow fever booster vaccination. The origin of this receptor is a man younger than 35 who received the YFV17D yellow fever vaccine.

CDR3 region: CASSPSPGGAGAKNIQYF. The CDR3 DNA follows: TGTGCCAGCAGCCCAAGTCCAGGGGGCGCCGGAGCCAAAAACATTCAGTACTTC. This sequence joins TRBV7-3 and TRBJ2-4; 8 bases align to TRBD1. The CDR3 is 18 residues long. The trim removed 5 bases at V and 0 bases at J, leaving 12 bases unmatched. Germline V gene sequence: CDR1 SGHTA, CDR2 FQGTGA.